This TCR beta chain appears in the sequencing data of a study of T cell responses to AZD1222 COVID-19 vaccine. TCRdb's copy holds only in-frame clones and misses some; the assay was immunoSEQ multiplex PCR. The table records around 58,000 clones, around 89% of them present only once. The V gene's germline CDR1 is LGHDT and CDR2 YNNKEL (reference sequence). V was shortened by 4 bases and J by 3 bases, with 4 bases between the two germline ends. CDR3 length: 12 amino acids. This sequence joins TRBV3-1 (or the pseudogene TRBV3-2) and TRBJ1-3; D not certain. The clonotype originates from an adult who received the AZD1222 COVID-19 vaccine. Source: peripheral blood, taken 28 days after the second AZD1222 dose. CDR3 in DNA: TGTGCCAGCAGCCCCGGTGGAAACACCATATATTTT. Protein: CASSPGGNTIYF.